This T cell receptor (beta chain) appears in the sequencing data of a study of shared clonotypes between healthy human individuals. At the level of the study: For every donor, three CD4 naive, three CD4 memory, two CD8 naive and one CD8 memory plates were used.

Sequenced by immunoSEQ multiplex PCR; TCRdb stores in-frame clones only, minus some. The table lists 2 million to 3 million clones, under 95% of them singletons. V lost 4 bases, J lost 0 bases, and 16 bases lay in between. The CDR3 length is 16 residues. CDR1 and CDR2 from the germline V gene are SGHRS and YFSETQ. The chain employs TRBV5-1 and TRBJ1-2, with TRBD1 as a possible D gene (5 bases). The sample comprised naive CD4+ T cells from PBMCs. Indicated subset: CD45RA+ positively selected. The sequence derives from a man between 18 and 29 years old in good health. Some clones in this sample may be carry-over from other donors' samples. CDR3 nucleotide sequence: TGCGCCAGCAGCCTGGGGGTCTCGGGCCCTAACTATGGCTACACCTTC. Protein sequence: CASSLGVSGPNYGYTF. The whole variable domain, filled in from reference TRBV5-1 and TRBJ1-2, reads KAGVTQTPRYLIKTRGQQVTLSCSPISGHRSVSWYQQTPGQGLQFLFEYFSETQRNKGNFPGRFSGRQFSNSRSEMNVSTLELGDSALYLCASSLGVSGPNYGYTFGSGTRLTVV.